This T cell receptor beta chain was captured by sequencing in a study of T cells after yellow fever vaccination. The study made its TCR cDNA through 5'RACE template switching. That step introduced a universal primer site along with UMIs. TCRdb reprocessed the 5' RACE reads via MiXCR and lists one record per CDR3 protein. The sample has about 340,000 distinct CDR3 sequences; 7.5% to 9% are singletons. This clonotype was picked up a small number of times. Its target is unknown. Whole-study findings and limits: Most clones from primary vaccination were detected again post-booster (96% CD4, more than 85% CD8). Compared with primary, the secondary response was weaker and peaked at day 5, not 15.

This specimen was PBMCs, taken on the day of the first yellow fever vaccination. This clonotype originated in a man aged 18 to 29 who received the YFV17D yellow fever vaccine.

As DNA, the CDR3 is TGTGCCATCAGGGATGACAGGGTCAGGGACACCGGGGAGCTGTTTTTT. It translates to CAIRDDRVRDTGELFF. The chain is built from TRBV10-3 and TRBJ2-2, with 7 nucleotides matching TRBD1. This CDR3 has 16 residues. Germline CDR1 is ENHRY and CDR2 is SYGVKD. Trimming at V came to 6 bases and at J to 3 bases, leaving 10 bases not matched to a gene.